The TCR beta chain described here comes from a study of neurological immune-mediated disorders. Study-wide results and caveats: The greatest TCR clonal expansion appeared in HTLV-1-associated myelopathy and the smallest, falling below healthy controls, in multiple sclerosis.

Each CDR3 protein gets one entry after TCRdb re-called the 5' RACE reads with MiXCR. The data contain about 29,000 distinct CDR3 sequences, about 12% of them singletons. The CDR3 runs 16 residues. V trimming: 2 bases; J trimming: 4 bases; junction bases outside the gene matches: 7. The sample holds many counts of this clonotype. Its antigen is as yet unknown. V usage is TRBV12-3 or TRBV12-4 and J usage is TRBJ2-2, with 7 bases aligning to TRBD1. The sample was PBMCs. The clonotype comes from a woman aged 55 to 70 in good health. CDR3 nucleotide sequence: TGTGCCAGCAGTTTAACCCCGACAGGGACCACCGGGGAGCTGTTTTTT. Translation: CASSLTPTGTTGELFF.